This is a list of T cell receptor beta chains from one sample in a study of shared clonotypes between healthy human individuals. Sequenced by immunoSEQ multiplex PCR; TCRdb stores in-frame clones only, minus some. The repertoire consists of about 1.1 million clones, with more than 75% occurring once and the leading ten covering 0.5% to 0.6%. The sample was memory CD4+ T cells from PBMCs. These receptors all come from a man younger than 30 in good health. Some clones in this sample may be carry-over from other donors' samples. CDR3s include the opening cysteine and the closing phenylalanine or tryptophan. A D gene is named only where the DNA matches it firmly. Size tells how often a clone was seen (once, few, many) or the class of an expanded clone, and some rows leave it out.

V gene: TRBV11-2; clone size: .; D gene: .; J gene: TRBJ1-5; CDR3 DNA: TGTGCCAGCAGCTTAGCCTTGACAAGCGGGGGTCAGCCCCAGCATTTT; CDR3 protein: CASSLALTSGGQPQHF
V gene: TRBV5-5; clone size: once; D gene: TRBD2; J gene: TRBJ2-5; CDR3 DNA: TGTGCCAGCAGCTTGTTCAGCGGGAGGCCTCCCCAGTACTTC; CDR3 protein: CASSLFSGRPPQYF
V gene: TRBV11-3; clone size: .; D gene: .; J gene: TRBJ2-5; CDR3 DNA: TGTGCCAGCAGCGGACTGGGACACGGTCAAGAGACCCAGTACTTC; CDR3 protein: CASSGLGHGQETQYF
V gene: TRBV27; clone size: once; D gene: .; J gene: TRBJ2-3; CDR3 DNA: TGTGCCAGCAGTACGACAGGTTATACGCAGTATTTT; CDR3 protein: CASSTTGYTQYF
V gene: TRBV9; clone size: .; D gene: TRBD1; J gene: TRBJ2-5; CDR3 DNA: TGTGCCAGCAGCGTAGAGGACAGGGGTGGGGAGACCCAGTACTTC; CDR3 protein: CASSVEDRGGETQYF
V gene: TRBV28; clone size: few; D gene: .; J gene: TRBJ1-1; CDR3 DNA: TGTGCCAGCGGCAGTTCGGTCCTCGGGTCTGAAGCTTTCTTT; CDR3 protein: CASGSSVLGSEAFF
V gene: TRBV7-3; clone size: .; D gene: .; J gene: TRBJ2-2; CDR3 DNA: TGTGCCAGCAGCTTAATGGGTGGGAGGATCACCGGGGAGCTGTTTTTT; CDR3 protein: CASSLMGGRITGELFF
V gene: TRBV7-9; clone size: .; D gene: .; J gene: TRBJ2-7; CDR3 DNA: TGTGCCAGCAGACCCAACGGTGGGCAGTTCTACGAGCAGTACTTC; CDR3 protein: CASRPNGGQFYEQYF
V gene: TRBV7-9; clone size: .; D gene: .; J gene: TRBJ2-2; CDR3 DNA: TGTGCCAGCAGCTTAGTCTTCCCAGTGGGGAACACCGGGGAGCTGTTTTTT; CDR3 protein: CASSLVFPVGNTGELFF
V gene: TRBV27; clone size: .; D gene: TRBD1; J gene: TRBJ2-2; CDR3 DNA: TGTGCCAGCAGTTTAGGCAGGGGGCTAGGCACCGGGGAGCTGTTTTTT; CDR3 protein: CASSLGRGLGTGELFF
V gene: TRBV5-1; clone size: once; D gene: .; J gene: TRBJ2-1; CDR3 DNA: TGCGCCAGCAGCTTGTCGGGACCCGCGGCTGTGATCTTC; CDR3 protein: CASSLSGPAAVIF
V gene: TRBV2; clone size: once; D gene: .; J gene: TRBJ1-5; CDR3 DNA: TGTGCCAGCATGAGGCAGGTAGGGGGGCCCCAGCATTTT; CDR3 protein: CASMRQVGGPQHF
V gene: TRBV25-1; clone size: .; D gene: .; J gene: TRBJ2-1; CDR3 DNA: TGTGCCAGCAGTGAACATCGGAGGGGGTACAATGAGCAGTTCTTC; CDR3 protein: CASSEHRRGYNEQFF
V gene: TRBV25-1; clone size: .; D gene: TRBD1; J gene: TRBJ1-1; CDR3 DNA: TGTGCCAGCAGTGAACCCCTTCAGGGGGACACTGAAGCTTTCTTT; CDR3 protein: CASSEPLQGDTEAFF
V gene: TRBV6-4; clone size: once; D gene: TRBD2; J gene: TRBJ2-1; CDR3 DNA: TGTGCCAGCAGCCCCGTTTGGGGGGGGAACAATGAGCAGTTCTTC; CDR3 protein: CASSPVWGGNNEQFF
V gene: TRBV6-6; clone size: .; D gene: .; J gene: TRBJ2-1; CDR3 DNA: TGTGCCAGCAGTTCCGACCCGCCGAATGAGCAGTTCTTC; CDR3 protein: CASSSDPPNEQFF
V gene: TRBV12-5; clone size: .; D gene: .; J gene: TRBJ2-1; CDR3 DNA: TGTGCTAGTGGTGGAGGGACGCATGCGAATGAGCAGTTCTTC; CDR3 protein: CASGGGTHANEQFF
V gene: TRBV14; clone size: .; D gene: .; J gene: TRBJ2-1; CDR3 DNA: TGTGCCAGCAGCCAAGATGGGTTATACAATGAGCAGTTCTTC; CDR3 protein: CASSQDGLYNEQFF
V gene: TRBV7-9; clone size: .; D gene: TRBD1; J gene: TRBJ2-7; CDR3 DNA: TGTGCCAGCAGCTTTGAAGGGGGCCTTCAAACGCAGTACTTC; CDR3 protein: CASSFEGGLQTQYF
V gene: TRBV28; clone size: .; D gene: .; J gene: TRBJ2-1; CDR3 DNA: TGTGCCAGCAGCCTCCTCGGACAGCTTCTCCGCCATGAGCAGTTCTTC; CDR3 protein: CASSLLGQLLRHEQFF
V gene: TRBV9; clone size: .; D gene: TRBD1; J gene: TRBJ2-7; CDR3 DNA: TGTGCCAGCAGCGTAGCTGTGGGACAGGGCGATGAGCAGTACTTC; CDR3 protein: CASSVAVGQGDEQYF
V gene: TRBV4-3; clone size: .; D gene: TRBD1; J gene: TRBJ1-1; CDR3 DNA: TGCGCCAGCAGCCATCGGACAGGGGATTTTGAAGCTTTCTTT; CDR3 protein: CASSHRTGDFEAFF
V gene: TRBV7-9; clone size: .; D gene: .; J gene: TRBJ1-4; CDR3 DNA: TGTGCCAGCAGCTTATATCAGGACCGTAATGAAAAACTGTTTTTT; CDR3 protein: CASSLYQDRNEKLFF
V gene: TRBV18; clone size: once; D gene: .; J gene: TRBJ2-3; CDR3 DNA: TGTGCCAGCTCACCATCAGGGACCGAAGGAGATACGCAGTATTTT; CDR3 protein: CASSPSGTEGDTQYF
V gene: TRBV7-6; clone size: .; D gene: TRBD2; J gene: TRBJ2-7; CDR3 DNA: TGTGCCAGCAGCCCCCTAGCGGGATTCTCCTACGAGCAGTACTTC; CDR3 protein: CASSPLAGFSYEQYF
V gene: TRBV2; clone size: .; D gene: .; J gene: TRBJ1-1; CDR3 DNA: TGTGCCAGCAGATCGGAGGTGAACACTGAAGCTTTCTTT; CDR3 protein: CASRSEVNTEAFF
V gene: TRBV18; clone size: few; D gene: .; J gene: TRBJ2-1; CDR3 DNA: TGTGCCAGCTCACCTGATCATGAGCAGTTCTTC; CDR3 protein: CASSPDHEQFF
V gene: TRBV27; clone size: .; D gene: .; J gene: TRBJ1-4; CDR3 DNA: TGTGCCAGCAGTTTATTAGGGGACGAAAAACTGTTTTTT; CDR3 protein: CASSLLGDEKLFF
V gene: TRBV6-6; clone size: .; D gene: TRBD1; J gene: TRBJ1-5; CDR3 DNA: TGTGCCAGCAGGAGACCGGGACAGGGAAGCAATCAGCCCCAGCATTTT; CDR3 protein: CASRRPGQGSNQPQHF
V gene: TRBV9; clone size: few; D gene: .; J gene: TRBJ2-2; CDR3 DNA: TGTGCCAGCAGCCCTCGGGGCGGTAGCGGAAACACCGGGGAGCTGTTTTTT; CDR3 protein: CASSPRGGSGNTGELFF
V gene: TRBV29-1; clone size: .; D gene: .; J gene: TRBJ2-1; CDR3 DNA: TGCAGCGTGGGTAGCGACTACAATGAGCAGTTCTTC; CDR3 protein: CSVGSDYNEQFF
V gene: TRBV6-5; clone size: .; D gene: .; J gene: TRBJ2-5; CDR3 DNA: TGTGCCACCACTTCATACCTGGAGACCCAGTACTTC; CDR3 protein: CATTSYLETQYF
V gene: TRBV5-4; clone size: .; D gene: TRBD2; J gene: TRBJ2-1; CDR3 DNA: TGTGCCAGCAGCGTGACTAGCGGGAGCTCCTACAATGAGCAGTTCTTC; CDR3 protein: CASSVTSGSSYNEQFF
V gene: TRBV5-1; clone size: .; D gene: .; J gene: TRBJ2-7; CDR3 DNA: TGCGCCAGCAGCTTCCGGGACGTGGGGGACGAGCAGTACTTC; CDR3 protein: CASSFRDVGDEQYF
V gene: TRBV5-1; clone size: .; D gene: .; J gene: TRBJ1-2; CDR3 DNA: TGCGCCAGCAGCGGACGGACAGATGGCTACACCTTC; CDR3 protein: CASSGRTDGYTF